Below are 27 T cell receptor beta chains sequenced from a single sample in a study of blood T cell repertoires in COVID-19. The protocol was immunoSEQ multiplex PCR, while the TCRdb copy is restricted to in-frame clones and leaves out a portion. The top ten clones hold 7% to 9% of a sample with about 210,000 clones, around 86% of them seen once. Input material: PBMCs or T cells enriched from blood (not recorded which). The receptor source for this set is a man aged 30-40 years in a cohort exposed to, infected with or recovered from COVID-19 (not recorded which).

This chain links TRBV5-1 with TRBJ1-1; D uncertain. Germline CDR1 is SGHRS and CDR2 is YFSETQ. This CDR3 comprises 17 residues. The ends were cut back, 1 base at V and 1 base at J, with 17 bases in the middle. The CDR3 loop is CASSLKQRRDRNTEAFF. CDR3 DNA: TGCGCCAGCAGCTTGAAGCAAAGGAGGGATCGGAACACTGAAGCTTTCTTT.

V gene TRBV6-5 combines with J gene TRBJ1-2, with a possible D match to TRBD1 (6 bases). The CDR3 extends over 12 amino acids. V was pared by 8 bases and J by 4 bases, with 11 bases between. Germline assignment: CDR1 MNHEY and CDR2 SVGAGI. This chain's CDR3 is CASQRGTYGYTF. The CDR3 DNA reads as TGTGCCAGCCAAAGGGGGACCTATGGCTACACCTTC.

The rearrangement uses TRBV15 and TRBJ1-3, with 9 bases that match TRBD1. CDR1 and CDR2 (germline): LNHNV, YYDKDF (reference sequence). With V trimmed by 0 bases and J by 7 bases, 4 bases remained unmatched. The CDR3 totals 15 residues. CDR3 protein: CATSRDRTGGNTIYF. The DNA of the CDR3 is TGTGCCACCAGCAGAGATCGCACAGGGGGCAACACCATATATTTT. The variable domain in full, with the rest retrieved from reference TRBV15 and TRBJ1-3, is DAMVIQNPRYQVTQFGKPVTLSCSQTLNHNVMYWYQQKSSQAPKLLFHYYDKDFNNEADTPDNFQSRRPNTSFCFLDIRSPGLGDTAMYLCATSRDRTGGNTIYFGEGSWLTVV.

The chain carries TRBV28 and TRBJ1-2; the D gene is possibly TRBD1 (6 bases). The CDR3 consists of 14 residues. Trimming pared 5 bases from V and 6 bases from J, leaving 16 bases between. The germline gives CDR1 MDHEN, CDR2 SYDVKM. The CDR3 protein is CASSLKAQGNGYTF. The CDR3 DNA sequence: TGTGCCAGCAGTCTAAAAGCCCAGGGGAATGGCTACACCTTC.

This chain uses TRBV10-3 with TRBJ1-5; no clear D gene. The CDR3 has 14 residues. Germline loops: CDR1 ENHRY, CDR2 SYGVKD. V was clipped by 5 bases and J by 6 bases, with 14 bases between them. As DNA, the CDR3 is TGTGCCATCAGTCGTGGGGAGCAAGGTCAGCCCCAGCATTTT. Translation: CAISRGEQGQPQHF.

The genes are TRBV7-9 and TRBJ2-5, with TRBD2 identical over 11 bases. Germline lookup yields CDR1 SEHNR and CDR2 FQNEAQ (reference sequence). This CDR3 has 17 residues. Trimming at V came to 3 bases and at J to 4 bases, leaving 10 bases not matched to a gene. CDR3 residues: CASSLSLGLAARETQYF. The DNA of the CDR3 is TGTGCCAGCAGCTTGAGCCTGGGACTAGCGGCCCGAGAGACCCAGTACTTC.

The V and J genes are TRBV25-1 and TRBJ2-1, with 7 bases matching TRBD1. CDR1 is MGHDK, CDR2 SYGVNS, per germline. The CDR3 sequence is 18 residues long. V shed 2 bases and J 3 bases; nucleotides not matched to a gene: 13. CDR3 DNA: TGTGCCAGCAGTGAACCAAGACGGACAGGTAATCGCTACAATGAGCAGTTCTTC. It is translated as CASSEPRRTGNRYNEQFF. Full variable domain (remainder filled in from reference TRBV25-1 and TRBJ2-1): EADIYQTPRYLVIGTGKKITLECSQTMGHDKMYWYQQDPGMELHLIHYSYGVNSTEKGDLSSESTVSRIRTEHFPLTLESARPSHTSQYLCASSEPRRTGNRYNEQFFGPGTRLTVL.

The rearrangement uses TRBV7-8 and TRBJ2-5; 12 nucleotides agree with TRBD2. The germline CDR1 and CDR2 sequences are SGHVS and FQNEAQ. The CDR3 runs to 15 residues. V lost 5 bases, J lost 5 bases, and 6 bases stayed unmatched. The CDR3 DNA reads as TGTGCCAGCAGCCCAGGACTAGCGGGAACGGAGACCCAGTACTTC. The encoded protein is CASSPGLAGTETQYF.

The chain couples TRBV27 to TRBJ1-3; 10 bases are a match to TRBD1. Germline values: CDR1 MNHEY, CDR2 SMNVEV (reference sequence). This CDR3 spans 15 amino acids. V lost 0 bases to trimming and J lost 6 bases; unmatched junction nucleotides: 2. The CDR3 protein is CASSLSGTGANTIYF. The CDR3 nucleotides read TGTGCCAGCAGTTTATCCGGGACAGGGGCAAACACCATATATTTT.

The V gene is TRBV9, the J gene TRBJ2-5; 11 positions agree with TRBD2. Per germline, CDR1 SGDLS and CDR2 YYNGEE. J gave up 5 bases and V 2 bases, and 11 bases lay outside the gene matches. There are 17 residues in the CDR3. The DNA of the CDR3 is TGTGCCAGCAGCGTCGACCCACTAGCGGGAGCCCGGGAGACCCAGTACTTC. This sequence encodes CASSVDPLAGARETQYF.

In nucleotides, the CDR3 is TGTGCCAGCGGGCCTCTTGGGACTAGCTTCCACAATGAGCAGTTCTTC. This codes for CASGPLGTSFHNEQFF. J is TRBJ2-1 and V is TRBV28; 9 bases are shared with TRBD2. The germline V gene has CDR1 MDHEN and CDR2 SYDVKM. Trimming removed 8 bases from V and 5 bases from J; junction bases left unmatched: 13. The CDR3 consists of 16 residues. The complete variable domain, with remaining parts taken from reference TRBV28 and TRBJ2-1, reads DVKVTQSSRYLVKRTGEKVFLECVQDMDHENMFWYRQDPGLGLRLIYFSYDVKMKEKGDIPEGYSVSREKKERFSLILESASTNQTSMYLCASGPLGTSFHNEQFFGPGTRLTVL.

The rearrangement uses TRBV5-5 and TRBJ2-5; TRBD2 is a possible D gene (6 bases). In germline, CDR1 is SGHKS, CDR2 YYEKEE (reference sequence). The CDR3 totals 16 residues. V was shortened by 4 bases and J by 2 bases, with 18 bases between the two germline ends. The DNA of the CDR3 is TGTGCCAGCAGCCTCTACTGGGACCTAGCGCAAGAGACCCAGTACTTC. Its translation is CASSLYWDLAQETQYF.

The chain joins TRBV29-1 to TRBJ1-1; possible D gene TRBD1, 5 bases. The germline V gene has CDR1 SQVTM and CDR2 ANQGSEA. The CDR3 has 13 residues. The ends were cut back, 4 bases at V and 3 bases at J, with 12 bases in the middle. This chain's CDR3 is CSVGELQDTEAFF. In DNA, the CDR3 is TGCAGCGTTGGTGAACTACAGGACACTGAAGCTTTCTTT.

In DNA form, the CDR3 reads TGTGCCAGCAGCCCGGCCTTGGTATTAGGGCAGGGATACGAAAAACTGTTTTTT. It is translated as CASSPALVLGQGYEKLFF. The chain is built from TRBV5-8 and TRBJ1-4, with D perhaps matching TRBD1 (5 bases). This CDR3 is built from 18 residues. The V end was cut by 4 bases, the J end by 8 bases, with 27 bases between. The germline gives CDR1 SGHTS, CDR2 YDEGEE.

The genes are TRBV5-4 and TRBJ1-1; TRBD1 might be the D (5 bases). The CDR3 runs to 13 residues. Per germline, CDR1 SGHNT and CDR2 YYREEE (reference sequence). Trimming stripped 3 bases from V and 5 bases from J, with 11 bases between. The CDR3 DNA reads as TGTGCCAGCAGCTCCAAGGGGACTACTGAAGCTTTCTTT. It yields the protein CASSSKGTTEAFF.

Here the CDR3 reads CASSGGQLSGGSNEQFF. CDR3 nucleotide sequence: TGTGCCAGCAGCGGCGGACAGTTAAGCGGTGGGTCCAATGAGCAGTTCTTC. This rearrangement joins TRBV13 to TRBJ2-1, with D maybe TRBD1 (6 bases). Trimming took 5 bases from V and 6 from J, leaving 23 bases between them. CDR3 length: 17 amino acids. Germline lookup yields CDR1 PRHDT and CDR2 FYEKMQ (reference sequence).

The rearrangement joins TRBV27 to TRBJ2-7, with D hard to call. Germline V gene data show CDR1 as MNHEY and CDR2 as SMNVEV (reference sequence). This CDR3 has 12 residues. Deletions cut 7 bases from V and 2 bases from J, with 9 bases between. The CDR3 DNA reads TGTGCCAGCACCCTTCGGGCCTACGAGCAGTACTTC. Translated, it gives CASTLRAYEQYF.

The chain uses TRBV19 and TRBJ2-3; possible D gene TRBD1, 6 bases. The CDR3 has 16 amino acids. V was trimmed by 6 bases and J by 3 bases, leaving 19 bases between them. Germline V lookup: CDR1 LNHDA, CDR2 SQIVND (reference sequence). The CDR3 nucleotides are TGTGCCAGTAGCAGGGGCTCCTCTCAGGGGACAGATACGCAGTATTTT. Its translation: CASSRGSSQGTDTQYF.

This chain connects TRBV4-2 to TRBJ2-1; TRBD2 matches 9 bases. The ends lost 0 bases at V and 4 bases at J; junction bases unmatched: 13. The CDR3 length is 19 residues. CDR1 LGHNA and CDR2 YNFKEQ come from the germline V gene. The CDR3: CASSQDRSGRGGAYNEQFF. The CDR3 region has the DNA TGTGCCAGCAGCCAAGATCGAAGCGGTCGCGGGGGGGCGTACAATGAGCAGTTCTTC.

V and J are TRBV18 and TRBJ2-1, with 7 bases matching TRBD2. The J segment lost 4 bases and the V segment lost 5 bases, leaving 5 bases of the junction unmatched. The CDR3 loop spans 14 amino acids. The germline V gene encodes CDR1 KGHSH and CDR2 LQKENI. The CDR3 protein is CASSRLADYNEQFF. The CDR3 nucleotides are TGTGCCAGCTCAAGGCTAGCGGATTACAATGAGCAGTTCTTC.

The rearrangement joins TRBV6-5 to TRBJ1-4, with D tentatively TRBD1 (5 bases). This CDR3 region has 15 residues. Germline V gives CDR1 MNHEY, CDR2 SVGAGI. Between the trimmed V and J ends, which lost 6 bases and 7 bases, there was a span of 18 bases. The CDR3 region is CASSHSGARGEKLFF. CDR3 nucleotide sequence: TGTGCCAGCAGCCATAGTGGGGCGAGAGGTGAAAAACTGTTTTTT.

This chain uses TRBV7-2 with TRBJ2-5; 7 bases match TRBD2. V trimming: 3 bases; J trimming: 2 bases; junction bases outside the gene matches: 15. CDR3 size: 18 residues. Germline loops: CDR1 SGHTA, CDR2 FQGNSA. CDR3 in amino acids: CASSFARIAGPIQETQYF. The CDR3 nucleotides are TGTGCCAGCAGCTTCGCGAGAATAGCGGGCCCCATACAAGAGACCCAGTACTTC. Drawing the rest from reference TRBV7-2 and TRBJ2-5, the complete variable domain is GAGVSQSPSNKVTEKGKDVELRCDPISGHTALYWYRQSLGQGLEFLIYFQGNSAPDKSGLPSDRFSAERTGGSVSTLTIQRTQQEDSAVYLCASSFARIAGPIQETQYFGPGTRLLVL.

The V call is TRBV9, the J call TRBJ1-2, with D perhaps TRBD1 (5 bases). Germline lookup yields CDR1 SGDLS and CDR2 YYNGEE. Deletions cut 3 bases from V and 6 bases from J, with 18 bases between. The CDR3 runs to 15 residues. CDR3 coding DNA: TGTGCCAGCAGCGGCGAACCCGGGACTTCCCATGGCTACACCTTC. It specifies CASSGEPGTSHGYTF.

V gene TRBV25-1 combines with J gene TRBJ2-3; TRBD2 matches 8 bases. Germline V gene data show CDR1 as MGHDK and CDR2 as SYGVNS. The length of the CDR3 is 14 residues. The trim removed 5 bases at V and 2 bases at J, leaving 3 bases unmatched. In DNA, the CDR3 is TGTGCCAGCAGTCGTAGCGGGAACACAGATACGCAGTATTTT. This gives the protein CASSRSGNTDTQYF.

This chain uses TRBV5-1 with TRBJ2-7; D uncertain. CDR1 and CDR2 from the germline V gene are SGHRS and YFSETQ. The CDR3 has 14 residues. V was cut by 0 bases and J by 4 bases, with 11 bases left in between. The CDR3 DNA reads as TGCGCCAGCAGCTTGGCCGGTGACACATACGAGCAGTACTTC. This sequence encodes CASSLAGDTYEQYF.

This clone was seen just once. The chain uses TRBV27 and TRBJ2-5, with TRBD1 matching over 7 bases. This CDR3 region has 13 residues. Germline-derived CDR1 and CDR2 are MNHEY and SMNVEV (reference sequence). The ends lost 7 bases at V and 4 bases at J; junction bases unmatched: 6. CDR3 loop: CASNEGAGETQYF. The CDR3 DNA reads TGTGCCAGCAATGAGGGGGCAGGAGAGACCCAGTACTTC.

The V call is TRBV5-4, the J call TRBJ2-5; perhaps TRBD2 as D (6 bases). Germline CDR1 is SGHNT and CDR2 is YYREEE (reference sequence). Trimming took 2 bases from V and 5 from J, leaving 16 bases between them. The CDR3 has 15 amino acids. The DNA for the CDR3 is TGTGCCAGCAGCTTAGTGAGGGGCGGGATGGAGACCCAGTACTTC. The encoded protein is CASSLVRGGMETQYF.